This T cell receptor beta chain was recovered during a study of blood T cell repertoires in COVID-19. Turning to the study itself: Italy, Spain and the United States were the sources of the convalescent and acute COVID-19 samples. PBMCs, B-cell-depleted T cells, or T cells provided the cDNA or gDNA that made up the material.

Original methodology: Amplification of reference gene primers was used by the study to estimate nucleated cell counts. Generated by immunoSEQ multiplex PCR, the TCRdb table keeps only in-frame clones and is missing some. From that table come the V and J calls and clone size; the DNA was used to work out D and trimming. Of 250,000 to 300,000 clones in the sample, roughly 90% were seen once. The CDR3 totals 13 residues. The V end was cut by 1 base, the J end by 10 bases, with 14 bases between. Germline CDR1 GTSNPN, CDR2 SVGIG (reference sequence). The chain has TRBV30 and TRBJ2-1; perhaps TRBD2 as D (5 bases). The receptor was derived from a woman aged 45-60 years who had recovered from COVID-19. The specimen was peripheral blood. The CDR3 reads CAWSGTGFGEQFF. CDR3 bases: TGTGCCTGGAGTGGGACTGGGTTCGGGGAGCAGTTCTTC.